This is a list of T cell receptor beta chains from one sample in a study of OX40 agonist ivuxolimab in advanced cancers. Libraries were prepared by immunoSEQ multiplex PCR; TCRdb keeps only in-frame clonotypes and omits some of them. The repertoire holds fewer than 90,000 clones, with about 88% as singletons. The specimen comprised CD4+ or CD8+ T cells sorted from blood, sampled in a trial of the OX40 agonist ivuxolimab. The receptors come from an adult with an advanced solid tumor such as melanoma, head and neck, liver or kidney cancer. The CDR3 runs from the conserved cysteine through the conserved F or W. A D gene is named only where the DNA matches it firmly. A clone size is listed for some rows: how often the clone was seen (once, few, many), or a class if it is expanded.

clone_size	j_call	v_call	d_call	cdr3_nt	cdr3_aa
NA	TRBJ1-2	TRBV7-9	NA	TGTGCCAGCAGCTTAGATCGGGGAGGCTACACCTTC	CASSLDRGGYTF
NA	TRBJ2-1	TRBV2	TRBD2	TGTGCCAGCAGTCGGCCTGGGGAGGGTCGCAATGAGCAGTTCTTC	CASSRPGEGRNEQFF
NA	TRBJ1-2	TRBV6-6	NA	TGTGCCAGCAGTTACAAGGGGCGCAACTATGGCTACACCTTC	CASSYKGRNYGYTF
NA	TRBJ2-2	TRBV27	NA	TGTGCCAGCACCACCGGGGGGCGGTTCGGGGAGCTGTTTTTT	CASTTGGRFGELFF
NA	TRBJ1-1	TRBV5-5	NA	TGTGCCAGCATATGGGGGAACACCGGGGCGCACACTGAAGCTTTCTTT	CASIWGNTGAHTEAFF
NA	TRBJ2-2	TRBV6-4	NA	TGTGCCAGCAGTGGGACAACCGGGGAGCTGTTTTTT	CASSGTTGELFF
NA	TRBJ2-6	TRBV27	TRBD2	TGTGCCAGCAGTCCACAGCGGGGGACCTTCTCTGGGGCCAACGTCCTGACTTTC	CASSPQRGTFSGANVLTF
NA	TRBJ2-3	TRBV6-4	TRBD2	TGTGCCAGCAGGCTTGGCGGGGGGTCACCCACAGATACGCAGTATTTT	CASRLGGGSPTDTQYF
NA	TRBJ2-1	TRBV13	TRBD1	TGTGCCAGCAGCCTGGAGAGGGACAGGGACAATGAGCAGTTCTTC	CASSLERDRDNEQFF
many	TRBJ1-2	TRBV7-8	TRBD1	TGTGCCAGCAGCACCCGGACAGGGCCCAACTATGGCTACACCTTC	CASSTRTGPNYGYTF
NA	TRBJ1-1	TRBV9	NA	TGTGCCAGCAGCATCCTACCGAACACTGAAGCTTTCTTT	CASSILPNTEAFF
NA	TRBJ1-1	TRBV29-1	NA	TGCAGCGTAAAAACGAGTGGGGGGAACACTGAAGCTTTCTTT	CSVKTSGGNTEAFF
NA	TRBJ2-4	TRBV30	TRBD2	TGTGCCTGGAGTGTTAAGGGAGGGGAAAACATTCAGTACTTC	CAWSVKGGENIQYF
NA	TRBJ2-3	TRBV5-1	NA	TGCGCCAGCAGCTCTAATACCCTTAGCACAGATACGCAGTATTTT	CASSSNTLSTDTQYF
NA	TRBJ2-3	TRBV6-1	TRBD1	TGTGCCTGCGGACAGGGCCTCCCAGATACGCAGTATTTT	CACGQGLPDTQYF
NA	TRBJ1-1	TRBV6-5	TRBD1	TGTGCCAGCACGCAGGGGGTCCGGAACACTGAGGCTTTCTTT	CASTQGVRNTEAFF
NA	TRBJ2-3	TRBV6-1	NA	TGTGCCAGCCCGGGACACACAGGACGAGATACGCAGTATTTT	CASPGHTGRDTQYF
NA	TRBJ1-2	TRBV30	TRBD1	TGTGCCTGGGACAGGGGGCCGAGATATGGCTACACCTTC	CAWDRGPRYGYTF
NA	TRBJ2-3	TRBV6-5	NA	TGTGCCAGCAGTTTGGACCGACTTAGAGATACGCAGTATTTT	CASSLDRLRDTQYF
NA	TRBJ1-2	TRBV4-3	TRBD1	TGCGCCAGCAGCCCGTCAGGGGGCAGTAATGGCTACACCTTC	CASSPSGGSNGYTF
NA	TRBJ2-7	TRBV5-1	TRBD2	TGCGCCAGCAGCTTGGTGGCGGGGGAACCCTACGAGCAGTACTTC	CASSLVAGEPYEQYF
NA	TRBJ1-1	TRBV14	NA	TGTGCCAGCAGCCAAGGTCGGGGACAAAACACTGAAGCTTTCTTT	CASSQGRGQNTEAFF
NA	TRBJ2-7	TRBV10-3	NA	TGTGCCACGGCCTTGACAAATCAAGCGTCCTACGAGCAGTACTTC	CATALTNQASYEQYF
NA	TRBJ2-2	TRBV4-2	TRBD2	TGTGCCAGCAGCCAAGCCCGACTAGCGGGGGGTGGCGCCGGGGAGCTGTTTTTT	CASSQARLAGGGAGELFF
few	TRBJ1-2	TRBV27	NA	TGTGCCAGCAGGCCCCGGTCGGGGATCAACTATGGCTACACCTTC	CASRPRSGINYGYTF
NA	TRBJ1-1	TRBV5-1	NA	TGCGCCAGCAGCTTGGAAGGCGGGTCCACTGAAGCTTTCTTT	CASSLEGGSTEAFF
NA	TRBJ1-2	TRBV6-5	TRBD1	TGTGCCAGCAGTTTGCATACAGGGGGACACTATGGCTACACCTTC	CASSLHTGGHYGYTF
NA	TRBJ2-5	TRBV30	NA	TGTGCCTGGAGTGGGGGCCTTCAAGAGACCCAGTACTTC	CAWSGGLQETQYF
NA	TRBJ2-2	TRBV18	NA	TGTGCCAGCTCACCACAGGGTATAGAGACCGGGGAGCTGTTTTTT	CASSPQGIETGELFF
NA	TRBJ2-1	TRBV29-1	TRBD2	TGCAGCGTTCCCACTAGCGGGGGGGCATGGAATGAGCAGTTCTTC	CSVPTSGGAWNEQFF
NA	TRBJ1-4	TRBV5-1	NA	TGCGCCAGCAGGGGGGGGCGGAATGAAAAACTGTTTTTT	CASRGGRNEKLFF
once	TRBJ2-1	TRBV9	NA	TGTGCCAGCAGCGCACGCGGGGACCTAGACAATGAGCAGTTCTTC	CASSARGDLDNEQFF
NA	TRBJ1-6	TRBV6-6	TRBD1	TGTGCCAGCAGTCCCAGGGGGCAGCTTTCACCCCTCCACTTT	CASSPRGQLSPLHF
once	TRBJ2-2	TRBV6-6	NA	TGTGCCAGCTTCGGACAGTACAACACCGGGGAGCTGTTTTTT	CASFGQYNTGELFF
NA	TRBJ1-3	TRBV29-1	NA	TGCAGCTCGGGGGGAGGGCAAGGAAACACCATATATTTT	CSSGGGQGNTIYF
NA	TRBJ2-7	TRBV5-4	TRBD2	TGTGCCAGCACCCTAGCGGGGGGGACCTACGAGCAGTACTTC	CASTLAGGTYEQYF
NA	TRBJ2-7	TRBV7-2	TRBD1	TGTGCCAGCAGCTTAGATGCAGGGGGCTCCTACGAGCAGTACTTC	CASSLDAGGSYEQYF
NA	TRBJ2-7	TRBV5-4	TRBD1	TGTGCCAGCAGCTCCTACCGACAGGGGTACGAGCAGTACTTC	CASSSYRQGYEQYF
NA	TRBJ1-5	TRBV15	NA	TGTGCCACCAGCACCAGGACCCCTCCGGAGCAGCCCCAGCATTTT	CATSTRTPPEQPQHF
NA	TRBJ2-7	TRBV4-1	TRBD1	TGCGCCAGCAGCCAAGAGGAACAGGGGTTGACCTACGAGCAGTACTTC	CASSQEEQGLTYEQYF
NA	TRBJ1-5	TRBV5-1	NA	TGCGCCAGCAGCTTGGAGGGCAGGGCTTCCAATCAGCCCCAGCATTTT	CASSLEGRASNQPQHF
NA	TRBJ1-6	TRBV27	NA	TGTGCCAGCAGTTGGGGACAAAATCCAAATAATTCACCCCTCCACTTT	CASSWGQNPNNSPLHF
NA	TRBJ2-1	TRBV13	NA	TGTGCCAGCAGCTTGCGAGGGTCCCATGAGCAGTTCTTC	CASSLRGSHEQFF
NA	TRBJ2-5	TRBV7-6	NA	TGTGCCAGCTCGATAGGGGGGGAGACCCAGTACTTC	CASSIGGETQYF
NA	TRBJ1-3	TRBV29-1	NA	TGCAGCGTCGCCGCGACAGGAAACACCATATATTTT	CSVAATGNTIYF
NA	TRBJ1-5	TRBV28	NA	TGTGCCAGCAGCTCCACCAATCAGCCCCAGCATTTT	CASSSTNQPQHF
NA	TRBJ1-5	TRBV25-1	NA	TGTGCCAGCAGTGAATATACAGGGATGGATCAGCCCCAGCATTTT	CASSEYTGMDQPQHF
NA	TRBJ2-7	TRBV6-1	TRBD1	TGTGCCAGCAGTGAAGCACGGGCAGGGGGCAAAAACGAGCAGTACTTC	CASSEARAGGKNEQYF
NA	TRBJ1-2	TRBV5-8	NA	TGTGCCAGCAGCTCGTCGGACCGCAGATCCTCTATGGGCTACACCTTC	CASSSSDRRSSMGYTF
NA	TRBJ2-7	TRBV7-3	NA	TGTGCCAGCAGCTTAACCAGAACAGGGGGGGCCTACGAGCAGTACTTC	CASSLTRTGGAYEQYF
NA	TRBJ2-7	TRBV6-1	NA	TGTGCCAGCAGACCCGACAGAATCTCCTACGAGCAGTACTTC	CASRPDRISYEQYF